These 11 T cell receptor beta chains were all obtained from the same sample, sequenced in a study of early T cells in non-severe SARS-CoV-2 infection. TCRdb passed the 5' RACE reads through MiXCR, listing each CDR3 protein once. This table has tens of thousands of distinct CDR3 sequences, about an eighth appearing once. The specimen sequenced was whole blood. The receptor set was obtained from an adult who was a healthcare worker with PCR-confirmed SARS-CoV-2 infection or an uninfected control (not recorded which).

This clonotype appeared a few times. The chain carries TRBV6-5 and TRBJ2-1, with D unresolved. Per the germline V gene, CDR1 is MNHEY and CDR2 is SVGAGI. CDR3 length equals 11 residues. Trimming stripped 5 bases from V and 9 bases from J, with 8 bases between. The CDR3 DNA reads as TGTGCCAGCAGTAACAGAGGTGAGCAGTTCTTC. It encodes CASSNRGEQFF.

The V gene is TRBV4-1, the J gene TRBJ1-2; a weak D match, TRBD1 (5 bases). Germline assignment: CDR1 MGHRA and CDR2 YSYEKL. V lost 0 bases to trimming and J lost 7 bases, with 21 bases between them. The CDR3 is 17 amino acids. The CDR3 DNA is TGCGCCAGCAGCCAAGAATGGGGGACTCCCACCGGGGCTGGCTACACCTTC. It specifies CASSQEWGTPTGAGYTF.

This clonotype was observed a few times. The gene calls are TRBV7-8 and TRBJ2-7; 10 bases are a match to TRBD1. From germline, CDR1 is SGHVS and CDR2 FQNEAQ. The V segment lost 7 bases and the J segment 4 bases; nucleotides outside the gene matches: 4. The length of the CDR3 is 13 residues. The CDR3 region has the DNA TGTGCCAGCAAGGACAGGGGGTTTTACGAGCAGTACTTC. Its translation: CASKDRGFYEQYF.

Only a few counts were recorded for this clonotype. The chain uses TRBV20-1 and TRBJ2-1, with D possibly being TRBD2 (5 bases). The V gene lost 7 bases and the J gene lost 5 bases, with 12 bases spanning the gap. Germline values: CDR1 DFQATT, CDR2 SNEGSKA (reference sequence). This CDR3 comprises 12 residues. The CDR3 region has the DNA TGCAGTGGGGGAGCGAACCACAATGAGCAGTTCTTC. It encodes CSGGANHNEQFF.

This clonotype was seen many times. The chain uses TRBV5-1 and TRBJ2-1; D call uncertain. Germline CDR1 SGHRS, CDR2 YFSETQ. The CDR3 is 15 residues long. V gave up 0 bases and J gave up 3 bases, with 10 bases separating them. CDR3 sequence reads: CASSLDTTNYNEQFF. The CDR3 DNA follows: TGCGCCAGCAGCTTGGACACAACAAACTACAATGAGCAGTTCTTC.

This clonotype occurred a few times. V usage is TRBV25-1 and J usage is TRBJ2-1, with 11 bases aligning to TRBD2. Looked up from germline, CDR1 is MGHDK and CDR2 is SYGVNS. J gave up 0 bases and V 5 bases, and 12 bases lay outside the gene matches. The length of the CDR3 is 19 residues. The CDR3 loop reads CASSKGTSGGFDSYNEQFF. CDR3 DNA sequence: TGTGCCAGCAGTAAAGGTACTAGCGGGGGCTTTGACTCCTACAATGAGCAGTTCTTC.

This clonotype has only a few counts. This chain connects TRBV29-1 to TRBJ2-2; no definite D call. The germline V and J ends were trimmed by 4 bases and 5 bases, with 8 bases remaining between them. The CDR3 runs to 12 residues. From germline, CDR1 is SQVTM and CDR2 ANQGSEA. Written as DNA, the CDR3 is TGCAGCGTTGTCGATGAAACCGGGGAGCTGTTTTTT. Encoded protein: CSVVDETGELFF.

Many counts were recorded for this clonotype. The chain recombines TRBV20-1 with TRBJ1-2; TRBD1 aligns across 7 bases. CDR1 and CDR2 from the germline V gene are DFQATT and SNEGSKA (reference sequence). J was trimmed by 4 bases and V by 6 bases; bases with no gene match: 8. The CDR3 is 13 amino acids. The CDR3 nucleotides read TGCAGTGCCCAGGGACAGCTCCGCTATGGCTACACCTTC. Its protein is CSAQGQLRYGYTF.

The chain links TRBV6-5 to TRBJ1-4; D perhaps matches TRBD1 (5 bases). CDR1 and CDR2 from the germline V gene are MNHEY and SVGAGI. The V gene lost 7 bases and the J gene lost 2 bases, with 14 bases spanning the gap. The CDR3 spans 15 residues. The CDR3: CASTPSGGTNEKLFF. In DNA, the CDR3 is TGTGCCAGCACCCCCTCGGGGGGGACTAATGAAAAACTGTTTTTT.

The table lists this clonotype with a few counts. The rearrangement joins TRBV27 to TRBJ2-3; 8 nucleotides match TRBD2. The trim removed 1 base at V and 0 bases at J, leaving 3 bases unmatched. The CDR3 runs 16 residues. Germline CDR1 and CDR2: MNHEY and SMNVEV (reference sequence). The CDR3 DNA is TGTGCCAGCAGTTTATTTAGCGGGACCAGCACAGATACGCAGTATTTT. This gives the protein CASSLFSGTSTDTQYF.

The chain couples TRBV21-1 to TRBJ1-4. TRBV21-1 is assigned pseudogene status. The CDR3 covers 13 residues. DNA of the CDR3: TGTGCCAGCAGCCTTTGCCCAAATGAAAAACTGTTTTTT. Protein product: CASSLCPNEKLFF.